The clone carrying this T cell receptor beta chain was observed once. Its antigen is as yet unknown. Time point: patch test 1, 2 weeks after DPC sensitization. As to treatment: therapeutic diphenylcyclopropenone sensitization with weekly scalp DPC. This sample stems from a study of human T cells and chemical hapten exposure. Across the whole study: Upper-back patch tests with 0.01% DPC were read at 6 days. Per-sample TCR yields varied mainly from small pooled library volume differences. Study-level points and caveats: High-frequency TCRs, those above 1 in 1000, stayed the same after DPC sensitization.

The library put unique molecular identifiers onto individual cDNA molecules. TCRdb used MiXCR to reprocess the RACE reads, holding one entry per CDR3 protein. Found here are roughly 180,000 distinct CDR3 sequences, 20% to 25% of them singletons; the top ten hold about 6.7%. This CDR3 has 14 residues. Trimming took 3 bases from V and 4 from J; bases not matched to a gene: 5. The germline V gene has CDR1 DFQATT and CDR2 SNEGSKA (reference sequence). The TCR was taken from a woman aged 45 to 65 with alopecia areata. Some clones in this sample may be carry-over from other donors' samples. This chain uses TRBV20-1 with TRBJ2-7; 11 positions match TRBD1. The material sequenced was whole blood, taken in connection with sensitization to the hapten diphenylcyclopropenone (DPC). The CDR3 nucleotides are TGCAGTGCTAGTCTGGGGACAGGGGGTTACGAGCAGTACTTC. Translating it yields CSASLGTGGYEQYF.